Below are 4 T cell receptor beta chains sequenced from a single sample in a study of cytomegalovirus exposure and HLA in healthy donors (dated by TCRdb to about 2017). The library was made by the immunoSEQ multiplex PCR assay. For the multiplex PCR, a mixture combining 60 forward primers for TCR Vbeta segments and 13 reverse primers for TCR Jbeta segments was used. Here the immuneACCESS table is served through TCRdb, limited to in-frame sequences with V and J called. Missing clones are a known gap in these copies; in checked studies unresolved V genes cover under half, and the rest lacks a known reason. The sample data list under 200,000 clones, and around 82% of these were observed just once. Under 0.4% of the sample is held by the ten biggest clonotypes. Sequenced input: PBMCs. Receptors originate from a boy between 2 and 10 years old in good health and CMV-seronegative.

This clone was seen a handful of times. The J gene is TRBJ1-1, the V gene TRBV6-5; D ambiguous. CDR1 is MNHEY and CDR2 is SVGAGI in the germline V gene. The CDR3 runs to 15 residues. V lost 6 bases, J lost 2 bases, and 16 bases lay in between. The CDR3 nucleotides are TGTGCCAGCAGGTACACCCACCTGGGCAACACTGAAGCTTTCTTT. This codes for CASRYTHLGNTEAFF.

The chain recombines TRBV5-1 with TRBJ2-5; 12 bases map to TRBD2. The ends lost 0 bases at V and 4 bases at J; junction bases unmatched: 4. The CDR3 has 16 amino acids. Per the germline V gene, CDR1 is SGHRS and CDR2 is YFSETQ. The CDR3 nucleotides are TGCGCCAGCAGCTTGGACGGACTAGCGGGACGAGAGACCCAGTACTTC. It translates to CASSLDGLAGRETQYF.

This clone came up a few times. V gene TRBV19 combines with J gene TRBJ1-5, with 7 bases aligning to TRBD1. The CDR3 spans 14 residues. Trimming cost V 4 bases and J 3 bases; bases outside gene matches: 3. In germline, CDR1 is LNHDA, CDR2 SQIVND (reference sequence). This CDR3 reads CASSTQGFNQPQHF. CDR3 in DNA: TGTGCCAGTAGTACACAGGGGTTCAATCAGCCCCAGCATTTT. The full variable domain, completed using reference TRBV19 and TRBJ1-5, is DGGITQSPKYLFRKEGQNVTLSCEQNLNHDAMYWYRQDPGQGLRLIYYSQIVNDFQKGDIAEGYSVSREKKESFPLTVTSAQKNPTAFYLCASSTQGFNQPQHFGDGTRLSIL.

V gene TRBV27 combines with J gene TRBJ2-7; TRBD2 aligns across 11 bases. The CDR3 consists of 16 residues. Germline assignment: CDR1 MNHEY and CDR2 SMNVEV (reference sequence). Unmatched junction bases numbered 9, after V lost 6 bases and J lost 2 bases. In DNA form, the CDR3 reads TGTGCCAGCAGGCCGACCCGACTAGCGGGACCCTACGAGCAGTACTTC. Translating gives CASRPTRLAGPYEQYF.